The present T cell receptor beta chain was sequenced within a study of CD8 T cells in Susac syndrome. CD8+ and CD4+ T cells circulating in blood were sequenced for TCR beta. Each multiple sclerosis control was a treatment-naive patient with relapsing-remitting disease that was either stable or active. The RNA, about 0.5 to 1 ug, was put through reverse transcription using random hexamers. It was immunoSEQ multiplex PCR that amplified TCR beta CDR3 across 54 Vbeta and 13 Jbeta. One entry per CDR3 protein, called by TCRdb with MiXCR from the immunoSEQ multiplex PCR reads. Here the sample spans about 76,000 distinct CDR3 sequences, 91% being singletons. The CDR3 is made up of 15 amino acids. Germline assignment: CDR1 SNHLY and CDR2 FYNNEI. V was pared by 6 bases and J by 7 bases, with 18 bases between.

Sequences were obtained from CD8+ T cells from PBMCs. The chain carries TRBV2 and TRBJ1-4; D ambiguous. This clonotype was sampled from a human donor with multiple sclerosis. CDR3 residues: CASSLWPASGEKLFF. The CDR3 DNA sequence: TGTGCCAGCAGCCTATGGCCGGCGTCGGGTGAAAAACTGTTTTTT.